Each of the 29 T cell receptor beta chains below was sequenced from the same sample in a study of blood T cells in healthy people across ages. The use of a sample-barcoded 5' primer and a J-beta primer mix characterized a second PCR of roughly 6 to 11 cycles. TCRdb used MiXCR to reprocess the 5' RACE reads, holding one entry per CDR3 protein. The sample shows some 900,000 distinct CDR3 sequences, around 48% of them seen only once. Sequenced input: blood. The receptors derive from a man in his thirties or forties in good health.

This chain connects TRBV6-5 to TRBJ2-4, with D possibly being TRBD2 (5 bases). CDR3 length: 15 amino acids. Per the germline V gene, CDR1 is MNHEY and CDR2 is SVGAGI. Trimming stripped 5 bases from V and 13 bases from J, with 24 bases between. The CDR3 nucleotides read TGTGCCAGCAGTCCCCAGACTAACTCCTACAATGAGCAGTACTTC. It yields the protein CASSPQTNSYNEQYF.

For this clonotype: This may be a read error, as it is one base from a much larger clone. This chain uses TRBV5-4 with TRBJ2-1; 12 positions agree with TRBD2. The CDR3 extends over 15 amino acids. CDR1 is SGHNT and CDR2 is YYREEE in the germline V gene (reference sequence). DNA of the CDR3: TGTGCCTGCAGCTTGGAACTAGCGGGGGGCCATGAGCAGTTCTTC. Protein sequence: CACSLELAGGHEQFF.

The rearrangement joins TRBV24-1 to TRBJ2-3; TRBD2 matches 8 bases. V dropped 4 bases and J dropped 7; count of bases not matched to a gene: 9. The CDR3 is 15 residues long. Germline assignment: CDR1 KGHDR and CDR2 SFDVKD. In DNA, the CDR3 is TGTGCCACCAGTGACGGGGGGGGACGACTAAATACGCAGTATTTT. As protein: CATSDGGGRLNTQYF.

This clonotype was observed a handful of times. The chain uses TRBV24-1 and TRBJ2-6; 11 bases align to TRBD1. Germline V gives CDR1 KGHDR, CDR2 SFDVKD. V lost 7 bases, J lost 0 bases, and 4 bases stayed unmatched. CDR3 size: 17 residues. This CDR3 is CATRDRGRDSGANVLTF. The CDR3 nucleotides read TGTGCCACCAGGGACAGGGGGCGCGACTCTGGGGCCAACGTCCTGACTTTC.

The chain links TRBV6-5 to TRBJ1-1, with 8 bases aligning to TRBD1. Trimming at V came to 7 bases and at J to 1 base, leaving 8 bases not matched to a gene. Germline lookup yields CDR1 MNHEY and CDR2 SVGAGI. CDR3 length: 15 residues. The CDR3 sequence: CASTTGQDRNTEAFF. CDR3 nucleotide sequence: TGTGCCAGCACCACGGGACAGGATAGGAACACTGAAGCTTTCTTT.

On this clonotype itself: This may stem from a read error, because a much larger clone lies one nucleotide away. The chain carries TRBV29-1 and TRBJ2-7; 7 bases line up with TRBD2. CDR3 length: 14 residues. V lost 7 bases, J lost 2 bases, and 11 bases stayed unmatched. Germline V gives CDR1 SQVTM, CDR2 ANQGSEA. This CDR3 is CSASKASGAYEQYF. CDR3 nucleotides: TGCAGCGCCTCGAAGGCTAGCGGCGCCTACGAGCAGTACTTC.

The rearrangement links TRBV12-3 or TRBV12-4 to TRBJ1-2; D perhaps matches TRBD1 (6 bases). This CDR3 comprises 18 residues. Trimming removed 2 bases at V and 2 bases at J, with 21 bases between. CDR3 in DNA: TGTGCCAGCAGTTTAAGGAGGTTTGGGGGGGCCGGAAACTATGGCTACACCTTC. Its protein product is CASSLRRFGGAGNYGYTF.

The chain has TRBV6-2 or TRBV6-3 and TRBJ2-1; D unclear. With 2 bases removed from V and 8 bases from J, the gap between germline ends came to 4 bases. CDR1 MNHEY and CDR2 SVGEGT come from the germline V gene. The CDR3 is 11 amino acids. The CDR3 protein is CASSYVYEQFF. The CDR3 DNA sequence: TGTGCCAGCAGTTACGTCTATGAGCAGTTCTTC.

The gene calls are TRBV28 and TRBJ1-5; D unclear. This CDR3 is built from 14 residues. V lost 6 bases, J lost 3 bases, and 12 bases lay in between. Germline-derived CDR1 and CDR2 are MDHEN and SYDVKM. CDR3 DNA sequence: TGTGCCAGCAGGGTACCAAAACTCAATCAGCCCCAGCATTTT. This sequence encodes CASRVPKLNQPQHF. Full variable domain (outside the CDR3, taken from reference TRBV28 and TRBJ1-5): DVKVTQSSRYLVKRTGEKVFLECVQDMDHENMFWYRQDPGLGLRLIYFSYDVKMKEKGDIPEGYSVSREKKERFSLILESASTNQTSMYLCASRVPKLNQPQHFGDGTRLSIL.

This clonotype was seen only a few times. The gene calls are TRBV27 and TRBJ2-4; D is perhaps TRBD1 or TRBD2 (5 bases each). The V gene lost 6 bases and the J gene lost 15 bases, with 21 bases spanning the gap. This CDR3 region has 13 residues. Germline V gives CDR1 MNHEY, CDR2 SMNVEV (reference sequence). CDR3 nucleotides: TGTGCCAGCAGCCCCGATATTGACAGCGGACGGTACTTC. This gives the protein CASSPDIDSGRYF.

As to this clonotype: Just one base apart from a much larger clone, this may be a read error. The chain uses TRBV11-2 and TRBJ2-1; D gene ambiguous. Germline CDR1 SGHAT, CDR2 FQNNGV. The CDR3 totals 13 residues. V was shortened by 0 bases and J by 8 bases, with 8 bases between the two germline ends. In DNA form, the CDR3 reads TGTGCCAGCAGCTTAGAGGCCTTCGATGAGCAGTTCTTC. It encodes CASSLEAFDEQFF.

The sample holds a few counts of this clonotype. Here the CDR3 DNA reads TGTGCCAGCAGCCCCGGGCTCCAAAATCAGCCCCAGCATTTT. Translated: CASSPGLQNQPQHF. The genes are TRBV7-9 and TRBJ1-5; D is uncertain. Germline-derived CDR1 and CDR2 are SEHNR and FQNEAQ (reference sequence). There are 14 residues in the CDR3. Trimming removed 5 bases at V and 4 bases at J, with 12 bases between.

CDR3 loop: CANNQQGRGRKNYGYTF. The CDR3 DNA sequence: TGCGCCAACAATCAACAGGGAAGGGGCCGGAAAAACTATGGCTACACCTTC. The chain joins TRBV5-1 to TRBJ1-2; D may be TRBD1 (6 bases). V was trimmed by 9 bases and J by 2 bases, leaving 26 bases between them. CDR1 is SGHRS and CDR2 is YFSETQ in the germline V gene. The CDR3 totals 17 residues.

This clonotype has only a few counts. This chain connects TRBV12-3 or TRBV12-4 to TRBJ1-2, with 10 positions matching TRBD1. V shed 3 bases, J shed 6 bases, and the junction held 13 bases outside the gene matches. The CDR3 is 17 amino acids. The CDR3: CASSLVWSSGTGDGYTF. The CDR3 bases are TGTGCCAGCAGTTTGGTCTGGAGTTCTGGGACAGGGGATGGCTACACCTTC.

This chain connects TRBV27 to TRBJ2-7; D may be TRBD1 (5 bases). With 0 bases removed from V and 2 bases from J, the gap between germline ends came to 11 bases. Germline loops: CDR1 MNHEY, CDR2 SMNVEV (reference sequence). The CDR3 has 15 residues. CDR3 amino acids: CASSLSQGTAYEQYF. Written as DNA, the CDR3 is TGTGCCAGCAGTTTATCTCAGGGAACAGCCTACGAGCAGTACTTC.

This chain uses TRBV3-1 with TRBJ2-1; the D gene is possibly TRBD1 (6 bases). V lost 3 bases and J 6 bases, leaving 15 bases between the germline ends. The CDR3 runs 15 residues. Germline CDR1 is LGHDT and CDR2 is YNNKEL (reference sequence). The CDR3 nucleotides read TGTGCCAGCAGCCAGTGGGACACCCGACGCAATGAGCAGTTCTTC. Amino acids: CASSQWDTRRNEQFF.

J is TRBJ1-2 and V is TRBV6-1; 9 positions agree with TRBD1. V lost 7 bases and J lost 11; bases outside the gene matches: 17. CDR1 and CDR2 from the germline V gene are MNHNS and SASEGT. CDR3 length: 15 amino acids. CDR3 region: CASTLEATGGVGYTF. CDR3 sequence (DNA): TGTGCCAGCACCCTAGAGGCAACAGGGGGCGTCGGGTACACCTTC.

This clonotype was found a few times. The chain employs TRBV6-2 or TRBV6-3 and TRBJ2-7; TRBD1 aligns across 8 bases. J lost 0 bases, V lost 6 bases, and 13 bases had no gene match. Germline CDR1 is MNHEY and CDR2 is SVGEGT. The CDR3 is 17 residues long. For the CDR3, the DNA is TGTGCCAGCAGCCGTGCCCCTGACAGGGGAAGCTCCTACGAGCAGTACTTC. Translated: CASSRAPDRGSSYEQYF.

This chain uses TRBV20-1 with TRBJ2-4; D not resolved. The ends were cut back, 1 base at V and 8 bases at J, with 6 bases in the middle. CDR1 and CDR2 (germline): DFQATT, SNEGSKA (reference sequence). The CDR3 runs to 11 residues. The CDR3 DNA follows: TGCAGTGCTAGAGGGGGTGACATTCAGTACTTC. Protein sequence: CSARGGDIQYF.

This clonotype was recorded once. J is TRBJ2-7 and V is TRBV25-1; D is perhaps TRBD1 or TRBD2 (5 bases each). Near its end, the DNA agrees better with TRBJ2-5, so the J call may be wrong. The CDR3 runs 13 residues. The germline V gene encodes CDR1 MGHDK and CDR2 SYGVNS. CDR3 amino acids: CASSELGEETQYF. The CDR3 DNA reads TGTGCCAGCAGTGAATTAGGGGAGGAGACCCAGTACTTC.

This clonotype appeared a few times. The chain's CDR3 is CSASRTSGAYNEQFF. CDR3 bases: TGCAGTGCTAGCCGGACTAGCGGGGCCTACAATGAGCAGTTCTTC. This sequence joins TRBV20-1 and TRBJ2-1; the match to TRBD2 covers 12 bases. CDR3 length: 15 residues. Germline CDR1 reads DFQATT; CDR2 reads SNEGSKA (reference sequence). After removal of 3 bases from V and 2 bases from J, the junction contained 2 bases not matched to a gene.

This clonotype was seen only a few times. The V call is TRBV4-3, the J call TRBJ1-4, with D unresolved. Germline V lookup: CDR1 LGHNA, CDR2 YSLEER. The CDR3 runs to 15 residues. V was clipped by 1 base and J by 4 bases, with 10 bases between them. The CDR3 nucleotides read TGCGCCAGCAGCCAAGTCGGAGTTGTTAATGAAAAACTGTTTTTT. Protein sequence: CASSQVGVVNEKLFF.

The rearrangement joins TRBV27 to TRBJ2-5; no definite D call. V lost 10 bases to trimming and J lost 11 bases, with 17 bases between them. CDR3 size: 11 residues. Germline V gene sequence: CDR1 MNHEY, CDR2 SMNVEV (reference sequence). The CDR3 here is CATQSLSEQYF. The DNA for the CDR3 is TGTGCCACCCAGAGCCTCAGTGAGCAGTACTTC.

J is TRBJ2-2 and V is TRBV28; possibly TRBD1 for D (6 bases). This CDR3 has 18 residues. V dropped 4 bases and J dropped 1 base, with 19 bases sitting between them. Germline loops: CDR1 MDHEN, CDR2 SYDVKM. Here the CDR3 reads CASSSQPIRGMNTGELFF. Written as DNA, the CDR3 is TGTGCCAGCAGTTCGCAACCAATCAGGGGAATGAACACCGGGGAGCTGTTTTTT. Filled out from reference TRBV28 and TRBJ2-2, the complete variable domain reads DVKVTQSSRYLVKRTGEKVFLECVQDMDHENMFWYRQDPGLGLRLIYFSYDVKMKEKGDIPEGYSVSREKKERFSLILESASTNQTSMYLCASSSQPIRGMNTGELFFGEGSRLTVL.

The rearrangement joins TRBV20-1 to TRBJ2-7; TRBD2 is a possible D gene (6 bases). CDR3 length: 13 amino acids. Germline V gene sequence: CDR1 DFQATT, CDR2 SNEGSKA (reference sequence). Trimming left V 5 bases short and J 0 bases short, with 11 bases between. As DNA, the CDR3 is TGCAGTGCTCCTCCTAGCGACTCCTACGAGCAGTACTTC. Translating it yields CSAPPSDSYEQYF.

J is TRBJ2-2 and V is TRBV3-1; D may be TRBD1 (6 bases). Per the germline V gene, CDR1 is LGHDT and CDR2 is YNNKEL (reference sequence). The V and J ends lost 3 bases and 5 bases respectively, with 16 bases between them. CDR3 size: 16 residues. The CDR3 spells CASSHHRESRTGELFF. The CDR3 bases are TGTGCCAGCAGCCACCACAGGGAGTCGAGGACCGGGGAGCTGTTTTTT.

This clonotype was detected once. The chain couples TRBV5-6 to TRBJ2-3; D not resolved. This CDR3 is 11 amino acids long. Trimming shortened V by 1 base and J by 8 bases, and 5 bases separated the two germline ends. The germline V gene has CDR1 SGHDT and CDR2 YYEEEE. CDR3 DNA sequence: TGTGCCAGCAGCTTGAGTTCTACGCAGTATTTT. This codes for CASSLSSTQYF.

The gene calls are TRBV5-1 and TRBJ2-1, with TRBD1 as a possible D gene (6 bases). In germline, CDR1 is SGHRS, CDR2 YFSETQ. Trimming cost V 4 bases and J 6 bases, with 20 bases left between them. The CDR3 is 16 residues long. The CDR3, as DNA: TGCGCCAGCAGCCAGATTACAGGGAAGCCGGTCAATGAGCAGTTCTTC. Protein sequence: CASSQITGKPVNEQFF.

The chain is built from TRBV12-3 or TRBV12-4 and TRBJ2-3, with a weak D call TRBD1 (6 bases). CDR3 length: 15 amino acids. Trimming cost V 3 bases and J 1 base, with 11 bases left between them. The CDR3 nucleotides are TGTGCCAGCAGTTTCTACGCAGGGGGCACAGATACGCAGTATTTT. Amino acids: CASSFYAGGTDTQYF.